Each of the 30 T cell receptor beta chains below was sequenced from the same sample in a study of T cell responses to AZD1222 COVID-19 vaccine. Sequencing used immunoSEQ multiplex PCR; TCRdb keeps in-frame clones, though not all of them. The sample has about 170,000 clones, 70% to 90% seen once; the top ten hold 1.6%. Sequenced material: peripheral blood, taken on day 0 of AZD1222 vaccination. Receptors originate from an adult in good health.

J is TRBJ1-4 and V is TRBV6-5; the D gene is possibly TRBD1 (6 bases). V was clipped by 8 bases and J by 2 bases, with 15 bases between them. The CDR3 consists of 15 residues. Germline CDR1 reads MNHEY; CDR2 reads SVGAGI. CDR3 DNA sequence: TGTGCCAGCGGGGAGTGGGGGGCGACTAATGAAAAACTGTTTTTT. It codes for CASGEWGATNEKLFF.

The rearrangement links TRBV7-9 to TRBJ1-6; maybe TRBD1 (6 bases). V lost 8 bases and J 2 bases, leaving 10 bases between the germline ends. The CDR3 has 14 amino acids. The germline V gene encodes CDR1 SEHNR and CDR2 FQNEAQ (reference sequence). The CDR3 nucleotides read TGTGCCAGCCGCCGGGACACCTATAATTCACCCCTCCACTTT. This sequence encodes CASRRDTYNSPLHF.

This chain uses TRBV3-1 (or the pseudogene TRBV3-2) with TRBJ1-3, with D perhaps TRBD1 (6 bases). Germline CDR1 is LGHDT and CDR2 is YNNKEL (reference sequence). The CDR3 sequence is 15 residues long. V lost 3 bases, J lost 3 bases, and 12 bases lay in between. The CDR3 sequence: CASSHRGHDGNTIYF. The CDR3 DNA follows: TGTGCCAGCAGCCATCGGGGGCACGATGGAAACACCATATATTTT.

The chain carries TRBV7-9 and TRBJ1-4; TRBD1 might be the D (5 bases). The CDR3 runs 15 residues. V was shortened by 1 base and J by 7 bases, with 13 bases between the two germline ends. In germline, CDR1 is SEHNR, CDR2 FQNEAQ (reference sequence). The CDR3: CASSLEGRGLEKLFF. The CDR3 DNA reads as TGTGCCAGCAGCTTAGAGGGACGAGGGCTTGAAAAACTGTTTTTT.

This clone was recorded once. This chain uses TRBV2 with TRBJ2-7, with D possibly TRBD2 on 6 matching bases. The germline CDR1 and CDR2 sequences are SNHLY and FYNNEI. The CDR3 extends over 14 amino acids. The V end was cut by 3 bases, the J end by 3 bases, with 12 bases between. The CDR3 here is CASSDGRGHYEQYF. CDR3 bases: TGTGCCAGCAGTGACGGGCGGGGTCACTACGAGCAGTACTTC.

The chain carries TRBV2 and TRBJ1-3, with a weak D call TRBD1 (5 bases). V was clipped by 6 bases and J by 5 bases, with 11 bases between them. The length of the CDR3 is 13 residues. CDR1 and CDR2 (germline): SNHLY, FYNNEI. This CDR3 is CASRGGERNTIYF. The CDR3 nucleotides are TGTGCCAGCAGGGGGGGGGAACGAAACACCATATATTTT.

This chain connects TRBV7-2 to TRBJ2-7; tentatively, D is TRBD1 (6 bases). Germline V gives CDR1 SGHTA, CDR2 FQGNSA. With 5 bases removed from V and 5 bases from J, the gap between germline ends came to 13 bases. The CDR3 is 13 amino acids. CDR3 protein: CASSTYQGNEQYV. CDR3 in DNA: TGTGCCAGCAGCACGTACCAGGGGAACGAGCAGTACGTC.

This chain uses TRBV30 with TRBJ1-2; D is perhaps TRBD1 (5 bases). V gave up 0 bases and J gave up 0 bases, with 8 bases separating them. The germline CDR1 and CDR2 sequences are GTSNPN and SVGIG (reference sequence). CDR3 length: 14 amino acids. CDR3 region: CAWSVGDANYGYTF. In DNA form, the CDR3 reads TGTGCCTGGAGTGTTGGGGACGCTAACTATGGCTACACCTTC.

This CDR3 is CASSFGLSSTDTQYF. Written as DNA, the CDR3 is TGTGCCAGCAGCTTTGGACTTTCTAGCACAGATACGCAGTATTTT. V usage is TRBV7-9 and J usage is TRBJ2-3, with D possibly TRBD2 on 5 matching bases. V was shortened by 3 bases and J by 0 bases, with 10 bases between the two germline ends. The CDR3 runs 15 residues. Per the germline V gene, CDR1 is SEHNR and CDR2 is FQNEAQ (reference sequence).

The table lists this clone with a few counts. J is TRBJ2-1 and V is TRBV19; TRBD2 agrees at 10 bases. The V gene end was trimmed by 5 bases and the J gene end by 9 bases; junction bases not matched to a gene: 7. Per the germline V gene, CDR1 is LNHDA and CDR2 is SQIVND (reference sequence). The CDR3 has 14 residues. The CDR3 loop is CASSRGTSEGEQFF. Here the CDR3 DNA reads TGTGCCAGTAGTCGTGGGACTAGCGAGGGTGAGCAGTTCTTC.

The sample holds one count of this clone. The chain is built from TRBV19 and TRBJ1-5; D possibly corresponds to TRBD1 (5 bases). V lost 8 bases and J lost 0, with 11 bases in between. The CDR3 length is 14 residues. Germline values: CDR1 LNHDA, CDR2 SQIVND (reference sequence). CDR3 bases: TGTGCCAGTTCCGGGACCGATAGCAATCAGCCCCAGCATTTT. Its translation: CASSGTDSNQPQHF.

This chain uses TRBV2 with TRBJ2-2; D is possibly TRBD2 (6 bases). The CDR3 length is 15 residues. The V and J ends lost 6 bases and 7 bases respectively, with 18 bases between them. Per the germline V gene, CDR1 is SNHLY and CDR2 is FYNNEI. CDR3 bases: TGTGCCAGCAGGCCCCGGGGGTCCTTCAGCGGGGAGCTGTTTTTT. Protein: CASRPRGSFSGELFF.

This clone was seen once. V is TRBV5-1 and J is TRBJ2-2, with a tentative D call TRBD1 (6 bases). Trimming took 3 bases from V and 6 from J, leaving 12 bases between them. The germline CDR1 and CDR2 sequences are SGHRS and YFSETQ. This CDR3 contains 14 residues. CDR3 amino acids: CASSSRQDAGELFF. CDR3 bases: TGCGCCAGCAGCTCCAGACAGGACGCCGGGGAGCTGTTTTTT.

The chain's CDR3 is CASSPRLAGASVGNEQFF. The CDR3 nucleotides read TGTGCCAGCAGCCCACGACTAGCGGGGGCCTCTGTGGGAAATGAGCAGTTCTTC. The chain combines TRBV7-2 with TRBJ2-1; 12 bases are a match to TRBD2. The CDR3 length is 18 residues. CDR1 SGHTA and CDR2 FQGNSA come from the germline V gene. V lost 5 bases and J lost 7; bases outside the gene matches: 15.

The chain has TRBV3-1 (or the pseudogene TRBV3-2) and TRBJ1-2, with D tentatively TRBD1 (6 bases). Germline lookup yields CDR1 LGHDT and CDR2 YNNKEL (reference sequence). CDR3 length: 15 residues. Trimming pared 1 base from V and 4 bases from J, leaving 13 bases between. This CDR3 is CASSQVADSSYGYTF. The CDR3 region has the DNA TGTGCCAGCAGCCAAGTCGCGGACAGTAGCTATGGCTACACCTTC.

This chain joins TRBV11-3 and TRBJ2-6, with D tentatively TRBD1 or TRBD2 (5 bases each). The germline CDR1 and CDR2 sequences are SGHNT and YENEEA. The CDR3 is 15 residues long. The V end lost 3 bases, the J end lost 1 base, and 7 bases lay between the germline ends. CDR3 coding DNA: TGTGCCAGCAGCTTCGAGGGGTCTGGGGCCAACGTCCTGACTTTC. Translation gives CASSFEGSGANVLTF.

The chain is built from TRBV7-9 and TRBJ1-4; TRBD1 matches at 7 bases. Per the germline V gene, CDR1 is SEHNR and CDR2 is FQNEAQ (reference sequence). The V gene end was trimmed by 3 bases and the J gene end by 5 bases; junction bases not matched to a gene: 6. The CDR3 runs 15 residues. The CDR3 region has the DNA TGTGCCAGCAGCTTGCGGGACAGTGGGAATGAAAAACTGTTTTTT. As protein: CASSLRDSGNEKLFF.

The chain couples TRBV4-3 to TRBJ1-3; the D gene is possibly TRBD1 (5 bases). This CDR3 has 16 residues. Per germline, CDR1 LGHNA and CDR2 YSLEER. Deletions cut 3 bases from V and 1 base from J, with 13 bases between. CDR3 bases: TGCGCCAGCAGCCAGATGGTCGGGACGTCTGGAAACACCATATATTTT. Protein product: CASSQMVGTSGNTIYF.

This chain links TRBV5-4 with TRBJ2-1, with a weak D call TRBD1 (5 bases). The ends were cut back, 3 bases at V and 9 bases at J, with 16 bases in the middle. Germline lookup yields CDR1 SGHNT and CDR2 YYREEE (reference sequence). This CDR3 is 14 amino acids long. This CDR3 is CASSSQGLRGEQFF. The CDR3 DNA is TGTGCCAGCAGCTCCCAGGGTCTTCGAGGTGAGCAGTTCTTC.

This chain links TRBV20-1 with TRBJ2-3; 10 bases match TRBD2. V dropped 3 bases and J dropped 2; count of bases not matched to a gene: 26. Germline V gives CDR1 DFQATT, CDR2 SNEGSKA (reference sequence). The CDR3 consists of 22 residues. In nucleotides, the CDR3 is TGCAGTGCTAGTTCCCAGGCAGGGCTGACTAGCGGGTCTCTCTCTGTCACAGATACGCAGTATTTT. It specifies CSASSQAGLTSGSLSVTDTQYF.

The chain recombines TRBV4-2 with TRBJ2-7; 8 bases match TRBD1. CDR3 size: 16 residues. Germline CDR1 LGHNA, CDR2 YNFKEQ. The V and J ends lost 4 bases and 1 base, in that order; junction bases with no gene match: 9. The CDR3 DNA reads TGTGCCAGCAGCCTCGAGGCAGGGGACAGGTCCTACGAGCAGTACTTC. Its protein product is CASSLEAGDRSYEQYF.

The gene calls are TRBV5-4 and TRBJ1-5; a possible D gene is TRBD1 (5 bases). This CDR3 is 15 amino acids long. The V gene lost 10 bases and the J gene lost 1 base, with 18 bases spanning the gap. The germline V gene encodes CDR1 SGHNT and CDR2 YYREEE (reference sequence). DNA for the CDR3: TGTGCCCCCGGGGCAGGCGCGCAAAGCAATCAGCCCCAGCATTTT. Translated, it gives CAPGAGAQSNQPQHF.

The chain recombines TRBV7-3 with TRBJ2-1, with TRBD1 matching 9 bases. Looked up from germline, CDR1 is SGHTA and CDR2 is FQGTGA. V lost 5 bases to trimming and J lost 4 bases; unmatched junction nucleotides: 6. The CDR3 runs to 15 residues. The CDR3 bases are TGTGCCAGCAGCCGGGGACAGGGTGTTTACAATGAGCAGTTCTTC. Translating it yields CASSRGQGVYNEQFF.

The CDR3 sequence: CASSPYIIQETQYF. The CDR3 DNA sequence: TGTGCCAGCAGCCCGTACATTATCCAAGAGACCCAGTACTTC. V gene TRBV7-2 combines with J gene TRBJ2-5; D is ambiguous. The CDR3 sequence is 14 residues long. Trimming shortened V by 5 bases and J by 1 base, and 11 bases separated the two germline ends. In germline, CDR1 is SGHTA, CDR2 FQGNSA. The full variable domain, rest sourced from reference TRBV7-2 and TRBJ2-5, is GAGVSQSPSNKVTEKGKDVELRCDPISGHTALYWYRQSLGQGLEFLIYFQGNSAPDKSGLPSDRFSAERTGGSVSTLTIQRTQQEDSAVYLCASSPYIIQETQYFGPGTRLLVL.

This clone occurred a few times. CDR3 in DNA: TGTGCCAGCAGCTTGAACAGGGCGACTAATGAAAAACTGTTTTTT. As protein: CASSLNRATNEKLFF. The chain is built from TRBV7-8 and TRBJ1-4, with D maybe TRBD1 (6 bases). The CDR3 contains 15 residues. CDR1 SGHVS and CDR2 FQNEAQ come from the germline V gene. V was trimmed by 3 bases and J by 2 bases, leaving 10 bases between them.

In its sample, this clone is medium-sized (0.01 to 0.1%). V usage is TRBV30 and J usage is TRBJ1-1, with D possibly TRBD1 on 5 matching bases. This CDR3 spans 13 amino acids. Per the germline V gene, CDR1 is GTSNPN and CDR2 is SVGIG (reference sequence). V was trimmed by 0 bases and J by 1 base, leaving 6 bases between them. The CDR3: CAWSVGENTEAFF. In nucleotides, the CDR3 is TGTGCCTGGAGTGTAGGGGAGAACACTGAAGCTTTCTTT.

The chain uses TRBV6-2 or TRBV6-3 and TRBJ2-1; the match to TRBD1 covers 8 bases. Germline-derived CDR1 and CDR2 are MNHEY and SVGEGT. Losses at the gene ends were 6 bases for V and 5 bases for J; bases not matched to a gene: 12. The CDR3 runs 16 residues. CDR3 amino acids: CASSLATGGRHNEQFF. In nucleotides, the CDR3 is TGTGCCAGCAGCCTTGCTACAGGGGGGAGGCACAATGAGCAGTTCTTC.

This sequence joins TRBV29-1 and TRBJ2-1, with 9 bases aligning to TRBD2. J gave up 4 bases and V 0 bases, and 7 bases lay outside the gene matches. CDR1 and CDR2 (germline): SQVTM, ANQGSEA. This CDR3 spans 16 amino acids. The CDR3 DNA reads TGCAGCGTTGAAGATCATGATAGCGGGGGATACAATGAGCAGTTCTTC. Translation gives CSVEDHDSGGYNEQFF.

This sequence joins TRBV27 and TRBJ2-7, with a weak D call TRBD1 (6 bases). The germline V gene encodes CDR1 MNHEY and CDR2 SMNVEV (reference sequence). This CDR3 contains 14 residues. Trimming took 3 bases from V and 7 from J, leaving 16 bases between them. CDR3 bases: TGTGCCAGCAGTTTCTGGGGGCGATTGTGGGAGCAGTACTTC. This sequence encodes CASSFWGRLWEQYF.

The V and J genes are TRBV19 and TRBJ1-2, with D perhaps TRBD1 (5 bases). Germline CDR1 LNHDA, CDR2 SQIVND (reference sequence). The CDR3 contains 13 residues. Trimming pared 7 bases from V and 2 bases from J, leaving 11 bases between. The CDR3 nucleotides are TGTGCCAGTACGGGCAGGGTAAACTATGGCTACACCTTC. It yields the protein CASTGRVNYGYTF.